These T cell receptor beta chains were read from a single sample in a study of Graves' ophthalmopathy and Graves' hyperthyroidism. TCRdb recomputed calls from the multiplex PCR reads with MiXCR, one row per CDR3 protein. The sample holds about 590,000 distinct CDR3 sequences, about 35% seen once. Sequenced sample: peripheral blood or thyroid tissue (not recorded which). Every receptor here comes from an adult man with Graves' hyperthyroidism. Both conserved end residues are part of each CDR3. D genes are given only for firm matches. Clone size is given for some rows only: seen once, a few or many times, or a class if the clone is expanded.

CDR3 length: 13
V gene: TRBV20-1
D gene: NA
clone size: many
J gene: TRBJ1-2
CDR3 protein: CSARWGEIYGYTF
CDR3 DNA: TGCAGTGCTAGATGGGGCGAGATCTATGGCTACACCTTC

CDR3 length: 15
V gene: TRBV7-6
D gene: TRBD1
clone size: many
J gene: TRBJ1-1
CDR3 protein: CASSLRQGLNTEAFF
CDR3 DNA: TGTGCCAGCAGCTTAAGACAGGGGCTGAACACTGAAGCTTTCTTT

CDR3 length: 14
V gene: TRBV6-5
D gene: TRBD1
clone size: many
J gene: TRBJ1-4
CDR3 protein: CASSSGTGEEKLFF
CDR3 DNA: TGTGCCAGCAGTTCCGGGACAGGGGAGGAAAAACTGTTTTTT

CDR3 length: 17
V gene: TRBV29-1
D gene: TRBD2
clone size: NA
J gene: TRBJ2-1
CDR3 protein: CSVEDPQTSGSYNEQFF
CDR3 DNA: TGCAGCGTTGAGGACCCGCAAACTAGCGGGAGTTACAATGAGCAGTTCTTC

CDR3 length: 15
V gene: TRBV7-9
D gene: TRBD2
clone size: NA
J gene: TRBJ2-5
CDR3 protein: CASSSPTGGSETQYF
CDR3 DNA: TGTGCCAGCAGCTCACCGACGGGGGGTAGTGAGACCCAGTACTTC

CDR3 length: 14
V gene: TRBV12-3/TRBV12-4
D gene: NA
clone size: few
J gene: TRBJ1-3
CDR3 protein: CASSKSPSGNTIYF
CDR3 DNA: TGTGCCAGCAGTAAGTCTCCGTCTGGAAACACCATATATTTT

CDR3 length: 15
V gene: TRBV18
D gene: NA
clone size: NA
J gene: TRBJ1-1
CDR3 protein: CASSPRGAADTEAFF
CDR3 DNA: TGTGCCAGCTCACCACGAGGGGCAGCGGACACTGAAGCTTTCTTT

CDR3 length: 16
V gene: TRBV12-3/TRBV12-4
D gene: NA
clone size: NA
J gene: TRBJ1-1
CDR3 protein: CASSYPRDTLNTEAFF
CDR3 DNA: TGTGCCAGCAGTTACCCCAGGGACACCTTGAACACTGAAGCTTTCTTT

CDR3 length: 15
V gene: TRBV2
D gene: NA
clone size: few
J gene: TRBJ1-6
CDR3 protein: CASSERDLRNSPLHF
CDR3 DNA: TGTGCCAGCAGCGAAAGGGACTTACGGAATTCACCCCTCCACTTT

CDR3 length: 13
V gene: TRBV18
D gene: NA
clone size: NA
J gene: TRBJ1-5
CDR3 protein: CASSPPGRGPQHF
CDR3 DNA: TGTGCCAGCTCACCTCCGGGACGGGGGCCCCAGCATTTT

CDR3 length: 16
V gene: TRBV7-8
D gene: TRBD1
clone size: NA
J gene: TRBJ1-4
CDR3 protein: CASSPGLATGGEKLFF
CDR3 DNA: TGTGCCAGCAGTCCTGGCTTAGCGACAGGGGGCGAAAAACTGTTTTTT

CDR3 length: 17
V gene: TRBV7-2
D gene: TRBD2
clone size: many
J gene: TRBJ2-5
CDR3 protein: CASSDHMSGLAEETQYF
CDR3 DNA: TGTGCCAGCAGCGACCACATGAGCGGGCTAGCGGAAGAGACCCAGTACTTC

CDR3 length: 15
V gene: TRBV5-1
D gene: NA
clone size: NA
J gene: TRBJ1-4
CDR3 protein: CASSLEPGHLEKLFF
CDR3 DNA: TGCGCCAGCAGCTTGGAGCCGGGACACCTTGAAAAACTGTTTTTT

CDR3 length: 16
V gene: TRBV7-9
D gene: NA
clone size: NA
J gene: TRBJ1-6
CDR3 protein: CASSQDRGRVASPLHF
CDR3 DNA: TGTGCCAGCAGCCAAGATCGGGGGAGGGTAGCTTCACCCCTCCACTTT

CDR3 length: 16
V gene: TRBV7-2
D gene: NA
clone size: many
J gene: TRBJ1-1
CDR3 protein: CASSLVPGHRNTEAFF
CDR3 DNA: TGTGCCAGCAGCTTAGTTCCGGGACACAGGAACACTGAAGCTTTCTTT

CDR3 length: 16
V gene: TRBV6-1
D gene: NA
clone size: many
J gene: TRBJ1-6
CDR3 protein: CASREGQSSYNSPLHF
CDR3 DNA: TGTGCCAGCAGGGAAGGACAGAGCTCCTATAATTCACCCCTCCACTTT

CDR3 length: 13
V gene: TRBV29-1
D gene: NA
clone size: many
J gene: TRBJ2-5
CDR3 protein: CSVESGRQETQYF
CDR3 DNA: TGCAGCGTTGAATCGGGGCGCCAAGAGACCCAGTACTTC

CDR3 length: 15
V gene: TRBV20-1
D gene: TRBD1
clone size: few
J gene: TRBJ2-7
CDR3 protein: CSALRGQGQFYEQYF
CDR3 DNA: TGCAGTGCTCTCCGGGGACAGGGACAATTCTACGAGCAGTACTTC

CDR3 length: 15
V gene: TRBV7-9
D gene: NA
clone size: NA
J gene: TRBJ2-5
CDR3 protein: CASSSSETAKETQYF
CDR3 DNA: TGTGCCAGCAGCTCTTCCGAGACAGCAAAAGAGACCCAGTACTTC

CDR3 length: 14
V gene: TRBV12-3/TRBV12-4
D gene: NA
clone size: few
J gene: TRBJ1-2
CDR3 protein: CASSPLTGSAGYTF
CDR3 DNA: TGTGCCAGCAGTCCGTTGACAGGTTCCGCTGGCTACACCTTC

CDR3 length: 16
V gene: TRBV2
D gene: NA
clone size: many
J gene: TRBJ1-4
CDR3 protein: CASSGGIVTTNEKLFF
CDR3 DNA: TGTGCCAGCAGCGGCGGGATTGTGACAACTAATGAAAAACTGTTTTTT

CDR3 length: 14
V gene: TRBV15
D gene: NA
clone size: few
J gene: TRBJ2-5
CDR3 protein: CATSRDRALETQYF
CDR3 DNA: TGTGCCACCAGCAGAGACAGAGCTCTGGAGACCCAGTACTTC

CDR3 length: 15
V gene: TRBV7-9
D gene: NA
clone size: NA
J gene: TRBJ2-7
CDR3 protein: CASSQDLFEGYEQYF
CDR3 DNA: TGTGCCAGCAGCCAAGATCTCTTCGAGGGCTACGAGCAGTACTTC

CDR3 length: 15
V gene: TRBV20-1
D gene: NA
clone size: many
J gene: TRBJ1-6
CDR3 protein: CSATLKSSYNSPLHF
CDR3 DNA: TGCAGTGCTACATTAAAGAGCTCCTATAATTCACCCCTCCACTTT

CDR3 length: 16
V gene: TRBV9
D gene: NA
clone size: NA
J gene: TRBJ1-4
CDR3 protein: CASSVDGRGYNEKLFF
CDR3 DNA: TGTGCCAGCAGCGTAGACGGGAGGGGGTACAATGAAAAACTGTTTTTT

CDR3 length: 14
V gene: TRBV2
D gene: NA
clone size: few
J gene: TRBJ1-4
CDR3 protein: CASSYTHGNEKLFF
CDR3 DNA: TGTGCCAGCAGTTACACCCACGGGAATGAAAAACTGTTTTTT

CDR3 length: 14
V gene: TRBV7-9
D gene: TRBD1
clone size: many
J gene: TRBJ2-7
CDR3 protein: CASSLGTGVYEQYF
CDR3 DNA: TGTGCCAGCAGCTTGGGGACAGGGGTCTACGAGCAGTACTTC

CDR3 length: 15
V gene: TRBV27
D gene: NA
clone size: few
J gene: TRBJ1-2
CDR3 protein: CASSLEAGHNYGYTF
CDR3 DNA: TGTGCCAGCAGTTTAGAGGCAGGTCATAACTATGGCTACACCTTC

CDR3 length: 13
V gene: TRBV14
D gene: NA
clone size: many
J gene: TRBJ2-7
CDR3 protein: CASSHRWEYEQYF
CDR3 DNA: TGTGCCAGCAGCCACCGTTGGGAGTACGAGCAGTACTTC

CDR3 length: 15
V gene: TRBV6-1
D gene: NA
clone size: many
J gene: TRBJ1-5
CDR3 protein: CASSEVGGWNQPQHF
CDR3 DNA: TGTGCCAGCAGTGAAGTGGGCGGATGGAATCAGCCCCAGCATTTT

CDR3 length: 14
V gene: TRBV10-3
D gene: TRBD1
clone size: few
J gene: TRBJ2-7
CDR3 protein: CASSSQGATGEQYF
CDR3 DNA: TGTGCCAGCAGTTCACAGGGGGCGACGGGGGAGCAGTACTTC

CDR3 length: 14
V gene: TRBV12-3/TRBV12-4
D gene: NA
clone size: many
J gene: TRBJ2-5
CDR3 protein: CASTYRGKQETQYF
CDR3 DNA: TGTGCCAGCACCTACCGCGGGAAGCAAGAGACCCAGTACTTC

CDR3 length: 13
V gene: TRBV29-1
D gene: NA
clone size: many
J gene: TRBJ2-7
CDR3 protein: CSVTTVLSYEQYF
CDR3 DNA: TGCAGCGTTACGACTGTTCTCTCCTACGAGCAGTACTTC

CDR3 length: 14
V gene: TRBV30
D gene: NA
clone size: few
J gene: TRBJ2-6
CDR3 protein: CASDRGSGANVLTF
CDR3 DNA: TGTGCTTCGGACCGCGGATCTGGGGCCAACGTCCTGACTTTC

CDR3 length: 13
V gene: TRBV10-3
D gene: NA
clone size: NA
J gene: TRBJ2-7
CDR3 protein: CASHRDVSYEQYF
CDR3 DNA: TGTGCCAGCCATAGGGACGTATCCTACGAGCAGTACTTC

CDR3 length: 15
V gene: TRBV29-1
D gene: TRBD1
clone size: NA
J gene: TRBJ1-1
CDR3 protein: CSVEGEGDRAAEAFF
CDR3 DNA: TGCAGCGTTGAAGGGGAGGGCGACAGGGCAGCTGAAGCTTTCTTT

CDR3 length: 13
V gene: TRBV7-2
D gene: NA
clone size: NA
J gene: TRBJ2-1
CDR3 protein: CASSLGNYNEQFF
CDR3 DNA: TGTGCCAGCAGCTTAGGCAACTACAATGAGCAGTTCTTC

CDR3 length: 14
V gene: TRBV2
D gene: NA
clone size: few
J gene: TRBJ1-6
CDR3 protein: CASSAMGYNSPLHF
CDR3 DNA: TGTGCCAGCAGCGCCATGGGTTATAATTCACCCCTCCACTTT

CDR3 length: 15
V gene: TRBV7-2
D gene: TRBD1
clone size: once
J gene: TRBJ2-1
CDR3 protein: CASSTLQGVDNEQFF
CDR3 DNA: TGTGCCAGCAGCACCCTACAGGGGGTCGACAATGAGCAGTTCTTC

CDR3 length: 11
V gene: TRBV24-1
D gene: NA
clone size: NA
J gene: TRBJ2-2
CDR3 protein: CATQKTGELFF
CDR3 DNA: TGTGCCACCCAAAAGACCGGGGAGCTGTTTTTT

CDR3 length: 14
V gene: TRBV6-1
D gene: NA
clone size: few
J gene: TRBJ1-5
CDR3 protein: CAIQTGQRGQPQHF
CDR3 DNA: TGTGCCATCCAAACCGGACAGAGGGGTCAGCCCCAGCATTTT

CDR3 length: 13
V gene: TRBV24-1
D gene: NA
clone size: few
J gene: TRBJ2-1
CDR3 protein: CATSDLLGRVQFF
CDR3 DNA: TGTGCCACCAGTGATTTGCTGGGCAGGGTACAGTTCTTC

CDR3 length: 14
V gene: TRBV7-9
D gene: TRBD2
clone size: NA
J gene: TRBJ2-7
CDR3 protein: CASRQAGGIYEQYF
CDR3 DNA: TGTGCCAGCCGCCAAGCGGGAGGTATTTACGAGCAGTACTTC

CDR3 length: 15
V gene: TRBV12-5
D gene: TRBD1
clone size: many
J gene: TRBJ2-7
CDR3 protein: CASADRVAMGYEQYF
CDR3 DNA: TGTGCTAGCGCAGACAGGGTCGCGATGGGCTACGAGCAGTACTTC